The 22 T cell receptor beta chains below come from one sample, sequenced in a study of CD8 T cells in Susac syndrome. cDNA came from around 0.54 to 1 ug RNA primed by random hexamers. TCRdb used MiXCR to reprocess the immunoSEQ multiplex PCR reads, holding one entry per CDR3 protein. The sample lists 350,000 to 550,000 distinct CDR3 sequences; more than 80% were seen once. Sequences were obtained from CD8+ T cells from PBMCs. These receptors were collected from a human donor with multiple sclerosis.

CDR3 sequence (DNA): TGTGCCAGCAGCTGGGAAGACAGCTCCTACGAGCAGTACTTC. This codes for CASSWEDSSYEQYF. The chain links TRBV5-6 to TRBJ2-7; tentatively, D is TRBD1 (5 bases). Germline values: CDR1 SGHDT, CDR2 YYEEEE. This CDR3 region has 14 residues. V was cut by 3 bases and J by 0 bases, with 10 bases left in between.

The chain recombines TRBV7-9 with TRBJ2-1, with D perhaps assigned TRBD1 or TRBD2 (6 bases each). CDR1 and CDR2 (germline): SEHNR, FQNEAQ (reference sequence). Trimming took off 1 base at V and 6 bases at J, with 22 bases between the two ends. This CDR3 is built from 18 residues. CDR3 in amino acids: CASSLVASEGGPFNEQFF. The DNA for the CDR3 is TGTGCCAGCAGCTTAGTTGCCAGCGAGGGGGGCCCATTCAATGAGCAGTTCTTC.

The chain links TRBV6-2 or TRBV6-3 to TRBJ2-5; D remains unclear. With 2 bases removed from V and 2 bases from J, the gap between germline ends came to 6 bases. This CDR3 contains 13 residues. CDR1 is MNHEY and CDR2 is SVGEGT in the germline V gene. CDR3 amino acids: CASSYGLQETQYF. As DNA, the CDR3 is TGTGCCAGCAGTTACGGGCTTCAAGAGACCCAGTACTTC.

V usage is TRBV5-1 and J usage is TRBJ1-1; TRBD1 aligns across 7 bases. Germline loops: CDR1 SGHRS, CDR2 YFSETQ. This CDR3 has 15 residues. V lost 0 bases to trimming and J lost 3 bases; unmatched junction nucleotides: 5. The CDR3 region has the DNA TGCGCCAGCAGCTTGGCGCAGGGGGTTGACACTGAAGCTTTCTTT. Residues: CASSLAQGVDTEAFF.

This sequence joins TRBV15 and TRBJ1-5; D remains ambiguous. The CDR3 is 14 amino acids. Germline lookup yields CDR1 LNHNV and CDR2 YYDKDF (reference sequence). With 8 bases removed from V and 1 base from J, the gap between germline ends came to 12 bases. CDR3 sequence reads: CATSGLGSNQPQHF. DNA for the CDR3: TGTGCCACCTCGGGTTTGGGGAGCAATCAGCCCCAGCATTTT.

This chain connects TRBV27 to TRBJ1-5; maybe TRBD1 (5 bases). V lost 5 bases and J lost 2, with 13 bases in between. This CDR3 contains 15 residues. The germline gives CDR1 MNHEY, CDR2 SMNVEV (reference sequence). This CDR3 is CASSLLGDGNQPQHF. As DNA, the CDR3 is TGTGCCAGCAGTCTCCTGGGGGACGGCAATCAGCCCCAGCATTTT.

The count of this clonotype is one. The rearrangement uses TRBV6-1 and TRBJ1-1; the D gene is possibly TRBD1 (6 bases). Per the germline V gene, CDR1 is MNHNS and CDR2 is SASEGT. The V end was cut by 1 base, the J end by 3 bases, with 18 bases between. The CDR3 extends over 17 amino acids. The CDR3 loop reads CASSEVTGRFYDTEAFF. CDR3 sequence (DNA): TGTGCCAGCAGTGAAGTAACAGGGAGGTTTTATGACACTGAAGCTTTCTTT.

The rearrangement links TRBV29-1 to TRBJ2-5, with D perhaps TRBD1 or TRBD2 (7 bases each). Trimming removed 6 bases from V and 0 bases from J, with 14 bases in between. Germline values: CDR1 SQVTM, CDR2 ANQGSEA. The CDR3 spans 14 residues. DNA for the CDR3: TGCAGCGTGGGAGGGGACAGATACCAAGAGACCCAGTACTTC. Translation gives CSVGGDRYQETQYF.

J is TRBJ2-1 and V is TRBV2, with a possible D match to TRBD2 (5 bases). Germline CDR1 reads SNHLY; CDR2 reads FYNNEI. This CDR3 is built from 15 residues. V was cut by 2 bases and J by 0 bases, with 8 bases left in between. Here the CDR3 reads CASSETGSSYNEQFF. CDR3 bases: TGTGCCAGCAGTGAAACTGGGAGCTCCTACAATGAGCAGTTCTTC.

V usage is TRBV7-9 and J usage is TRBJ1-6, with 11 nucleotides matching TRBD1. Germline V gene lookup returns CDR1 SEHNR and CDR2 FQNEAQ (reference sequence). The J segment lost 14 bases and the V segment lost 0 bases, leaving 12 bases of the junction unmatched. The CDR3 loop spans 17 amino acids. CDR3 residues: CASSLAEPGTGGWALHF. The CDR3 region has the DNA TGTGCCAGCAGCTTAGCTGAACCCGGGACAGGGGGATGGGCCCTCCACTTT. The entire variable domain, with the rest obtained from reference TRBV7-9 and TRBJ1-6, is as follows: DTGVSQNPRHKITKRGQNVTFRCDPISEHNRLYWYRQTLGQGPEFLTYFQNEAQLEKSRLLSDRFSAERPKGSFSTLEIQRTEQGDSAMYLCASSLAEPGTGGWALHFGNGTRLTVT.

The chain is built from TRBV19 and TRBJ1-2, with D possibly matching TRBD1 (6 bases). V was shortened by 4 bases and J by 0 bases, with 18 bases between the two germline ends. Germline CDR1 LNHDA, CDR2 SQIVND (reference sequence). The CDR3 consists of 17 residues. CDR3 sequence reads: CASSTLEGQGTNYGYTF. CDR3 DNA: TGTGCCAGTAGTACCCTCGAGGGGCAGGGGACTAACTATGGCTACACCTTC.

The chain combines TRBV4-1 with TRBJ1-1, with D uncertain. The CDR3 is 16 amino acids. CDR1 is MGHRA, CDR2 YSYEKL, per germline. Trimming pared 4 bases from V and 1 base from J, leaving 16 bases between. CDR3 DNA: TGCGCCAGCAGCCGACTACGGACTTTCGGGAACACTGAAGCTTTCTTT. Its translation: CASSRLRTFGNTEAFF.

The CDR3 loop is CASSEGVHYEQYF. CDR3 nucleotide sequence: TGTGCCAGCAGTGAAGGCGTGCACTACGAGCAGTACTTC. The chain uses TRBV6-5 and TRBJ2-7, with no clear D. Trimming took off 5 bases at V and 3 bases at J, with 11 bases between the two ends. The CDR3 contains 13 residues. Germline CDR1 is MNHEY and CDR2 is SVGAGI.

The chain uses TRBV4-2 and TRBJ1-2, with a possible D match to TRBD1 (6 bases). Germline V gene sequence: CDR1 LGHNA, CDR2 YNFKEQ. This CDR3 has 16 amino acids. The V end was cut by 4 bases, the J end by 2 bases, with 17 bases between. In nucleotides, the CDR3 is TGTGCCAGCAGCCCCAAGACAGGTTGGGCGAACTATGGCTACACCTTC. Protein product: CASSPKTGWANYGYTF.

The chain recombines TRBV6-6 with TRBJ2-3, with D maybe TRBD2 (7 bases). The germline gives CDR1 MNHNY, CDR2 SVGAGI (reference sequence). The germline V and J ends were trimmed by 6 bases and 4 bases, with 14 bases remaining between them. This CDR3 has 14 amino acids. The DNA for the CDR3 is TGTGCCAGCAGAAGGGGGGGAGAGGCAGATACGCAGTATTTT. Amino acid sequence: CASRRGGEADTQYF.

This sequence joins TRBV3-1 and TRBJ2-7; 8 bases fit TRBD1. The CDR3 totals 17 residues. The junction had 13 bases not matched to a gene; V was cut back by 0 bases and J by 6 bases. From germline, CDR1 is LGHDT and CDR2 YNNKEL (reference sequence). This CDR3 reads CASSQDGRTGKRGEQYF. The CDR3, as DNA: TGTGCCAGCAGCCAAGACGGGCGGACAGGGAAAAGAGGCGAGCAGTACTTC.

The gene calls are TRBV2 and TRBJ1-1; no definite D call. The CDR3 spans 15 residues. The ends were cut back, 6 bases at V and 8 bases at J, with 22 bases in the middle. The germline CDR1 and CDR2 sequences are SNHLY and FYNNEI. CDR3 bases: TGTGCCAGCAGGCGCCGGAGAGATTTGTTGGTGGAAGCTTTCTTT. This sequence encodes CASRRRRDLLVEAFF.

This clonotype was seen a single time. V gene TRBV5-1 combines with J gene TRBJ1-5, with D unclear. This CDR3 contains 14 residues. Germline CDR1 is SGHRS and CDR2 is YFSETQ. The germline V and J ends were trimmed by 4 bases and 3 bases, with 11 bases remaining between them. CDR3 in amino acids: CASSPFGPNQPQHF. The CDR3 bases are TGCGCCAGCAGCCCGTTTGGCCCCAATCAGCCCCAGCATTTT.

This chain joins TRBV7-9 and TRBJ2-7, with D possibly matching TRBD2 (5 bases). The CDR3 runs to 16 residues. Germline V gene lookup returns CDR1 SEHNR and CDR2 FQNEAQ (reference sequence). Trimming cost V 5 bases and J 3 bases, with 20 bases left between them. The CDR3 coding sequence is TGTGCCAGCAGCGCGGTAGAAGGTGAGGGTTACTACGAGCAGTACTTC. It is translated as CASSAVEGEGYYEQYF.

The rearrangement links TRBV5-6 to TRBJ1-5; 9 positions match TRBD1. This CDR3 is built from 16 residues. The germline CDR1 and CDR2 sequences are SGHDT and YYEEEE. The ends lost 4 bases at V and 2 bases at J; junction bases unmatched: 7. CDR3 region: CASSKTGGGGNQPQHF. The CDR3 region has the DNA TGTGCCAGCAGCAAGACAGGGGGAGGTGGCAATCAGCCCCAGCATTTT.

The genes are TRBV27 and TRBJ1-2; 7 bases match TRBD1. V lost 4 bases to trimming and J lost 4 bases; unmatched junction nucleotides: 3. The CDR3 contains 13 residues. Germline CDR1 reads MNHEY; CDR2 reads SMNVEV (reference sequence). The CDR3 region has the DNA TGTGCCAGCAGTTCCCGGGACAGCTATGGCTACACCTTC. This codes for CASSSRDSYGYTF.

The gene calls are TRBV2 and TRBJ2-3, with 11 nucleotides matching TRBD2. Germline V gene lookup returns CDR1 SNHLY and CDR2 FYNNEI. V gave up 2 bases and J gave up 2 bases; unmatched junction bases: 3. The CDR3 runs to 16 residues. In DNA form, the CDR3 reads TGTGCCAGCAGTGAACGGACTAGCGGGTACACAGATACGCAGTATTTT. Encoded protein: CASSERTSGYTDTQYF.